The 16 T cell receptor beta chains below were found in one sample sequenced in a study of T-cell reconstitution after alpha-beta-depleted transplantation in children. Unique molecular identifiers were incorporated when the TCRbeta library was constructed. MiXCR was run by TCRdb on the PCR reads, yielding one entry per CDR3 protein. The sample consists of 300,000 or so distinct CDR3 sequences, 9.9% of them appearing once. Source: PBMCs from the stem cell graft donor, taken from the stem cell graft. All receptors derive from a human donor who donated a stem cell graft to a child with SCID.

V and J are TRBV6-2 or TRBV6-3 and TRBJ2-7; 10 bases match TRBD1. The V gene end was trimmed by 6 bases and the J gene end by 1 base; junction bases not matched to a gene: 9. CDR1 and CDR2 from the germline V gene are MNHEY and SVGEGT. The CDR3 has 16 residues. The CDR3 spells CASRRGSGQGSYEQYF. The DNA for the CDR3 is TGTGCCAGCAGACGCGGGTCGGGACAGGGGTCCTACGAGCAGTACTTC.

V is TRBV7-6 and J is TRBJ2-3; 11 nucleotides match TRBD2. V trimming: 0 bases; J trimming: 1 base; junction bases outside the gene matches: 6. The CDR3 extends over 18 amino acids. Germline V gives CDR1 SGHVS, CDR2 FNYEAQ. CDR3 nucleotide sequence: TGTGCCAGCAGCTTAGCTAGCGGGGGGGCCAAGGGCACAGATACGCAGTATTTT. It yields the protein CASSLASGGAKGTDTQYF.

This clonotype was recorded a few times. This sequence joins TRBV7-8 and TRBJ1-5; D possibly corresponds to TRBD1 (5 bases). Germline V gene sequence: CDR1 SGHVS, CDR2 FQNEAQ. This CDR3 contains 15 residues. The V end lost 0 bases, the J end lost 6 bases, and 12 bases lay between the germline ends. CDR3 sequence (DNA): TGTGCCAGCAGCTTAGCGATCCAGGGTAGTCAGCCCCAGCATTTT. The encoded protein is CASSLAIQGSQPQHF.

V is TRBV25-1 and J is TRBJ2-3, with 7 bases aligning to TRBD1. The CDR3 has 14 residues. The V gene's germline CDR1 is MGHDK and CDR2 SYGVNS. Trimming took 3 bases from V and 4 from J; bases not matched to a gene: 4. CDR3 coding DNA: TGTGCCAGCAGTGAGGGACAGATCCCAGATACGCAGTATTTT. This codes for CASSEGQIPDTQYF.

J is TRBJ1-1 and V is TRBV27; the D is unclear. This CDR3 contains 15 residues. Germline V gives CDR1 MNHEY, CDR2 SMNVEV (reference sequence). V lost 0 bases to trimming and J lost 1 base, with 9 bases between them. CDR3 coding DNA: TGTGCCAGCAGTTTATCGAGTATGTGGAACACTGAAGCTTTCTTT. This codes for CASSLSSMWNTEAFF.

This clonotype was detected many times. The chain employs TRBV7-9 and TRBJ1-2, with 8 nucleotides matching TRBD1. The length of the CDR3 is 15 residues. V trimming: 2 bases; J trimming: 3 bases; junction bases outside the gene matches: 5. The germline V gene has CDR1 SEHNR and CDR2 FQNEAQ (reference sequence). CDR3 residues: CASSLTQTGDYGYTF. The CDR3 bases are TGTGCCAGCAGCTTAACCCAGACAGGGGACTATGGCTACACCTTC.

At least ten counts were recorded for this clonotype. The chain is built from TRBV2 and TRBJ1-6; 9 bases match TRBD1. Unmatched junction bases numbered 7, after V lost 6 bases and J lost 7 bases. There are 15 residues in the CDR3. Germline V gives CDR1 SNHLY, CDR2 FYNNEI. The CDR3 DNA is TGTGCCAGCAGGCCACAGGGGGCTTTGAATTCACCCCTCCACTTT. Encoded protein: CASRPQGALNSPLHF.

This clonotype was seen only a few times. The genes are TRBV7-6 and TRBJ2-7, with 7 bases matching TRBD1. The V segment lost 3 bases and the J segment 4 bases; nucleotides outside the gene matches: 3. CDR1 is SGHVS and CDR2 is FNYEAQ in the germline V gene. The CDR3 sequence is 13 residues long. In DNA, the CDR3 is TGTGCCAGCAGCTTTGGACAGGTTTACGAGCAGTACTTC. Encoded protein: CASSFGQVYEQYF.

This clonotype has only a few counts. The rearrangement uses TRBV5-1 and TRBJ2-2; D uncertain. With 5 bases removed from V and 7 bases from J, the gap between germline ends came to 9 bases. Germline CDR1 and CDR2: SGHRS and YFSETQ. This CDR3 is built from 12 residues. CDR3 in amino acids: CASSYTGGELFF. DNA of the CDR3: TGCGCCAGCAGTTATACTGGCGGGGAGCTGTTTTTT.

The genes are TRBV18 and TRBJ1-1, with D possibly being TRBD1 (5 bases). Germline V gene data show CDR1 as KGHSH and CDR2 as LQKENI. This CDR3 contains 15 residues. V lost 2 bases and J 1 base, leaving 11 bases between the germline ends. The CDR3 spells CASSPSGGANTEAFF. In DNA, the CDR3 is TGTGCCAGCTCACCATCAGGCGGGGCGAACACTGAAGCTTTCTTT.

The rearrangement links TRBV12-3 or TRBV12-4 to TRBJ2-7; D is uncertain. Trimming took 10 bases from V and 3 from J, leaving 16 bases between them. The CDR3 extends over 13 amino acids. CDR3 sequence: CATKNTGSYEQYF. CDR3 in DNA: TGTGCCACCAAGAATACCGGCAGCTACGAGCAGTACTTC.

The rearrangement joins TRBV20-1 to TRBJ2-7; 7 nucleotides line up with TRBD1. The V and J ends lost 5 bases and 2 bases, in that order; junction bases with no gene match: 18. The CDR3 runs 17 residues. The germline gives CDR1 DFQATT, CDR2 SNEGSKA (reference sequence). CDR3 residues: CSALPLGAGGATYEQYF. CDR3 bases: TGCAGTGCTTTACCGCTGGGGGCAGGGGGAGCCACCTACGAGCAGTACTTC.

The V call is TRBV29-1, the J call TRBJ2-7, with D tentatively TRBD2 (5 bases). The CDR3 consists of 13 residues. Looked up from germline, CDR1 is SQVTM and CDR2 is ANQGSEA. V lost 1 base and J 6 bases, leaving 13 bases between the germline ends. CDR3 amino acids: CSVEVYGEAEQYF. The CDR3 region has the DNA TGCAGCGTTGAAGTCTACGGGGAAGCCGAGCAGTACTTC.

The gene calls are TRBV12-3 or TRBV12-4 and TRBJ1-2; 7 nucleotides align to TRBD1. The CDR3 covers 14 residues. The V gene end was trimmed by 5 bases and the J gene end by 4 bases; junction bases not matched to a gene: 7. The DNA for the CDR3 is TGTGCCAGCAGTCCCTCAGGGGGAGGCTATGGCTACACCTTC. Its translation is CASSPSGGGYGYTF.

This clonotype turned up a few times. The chain joins TRBV5-6 to TRBJ1-1; no clear D gene. Germline V gene lookup returns CDR1 SGHDT and CDR2 YYEEEE. V lost 3 bases and J 3 bases, leaving 9 bases between the germline ends. The CDR3 is 13 residues long. The CDR3 here is CASSSGVYTEAFF. Written as DNA, the CDR3 is TGTGCCAGCAGCTCCGGGGTATACACTGAAGCTTTCTTT.

The chain recombines TRBV11-2 with TRBJ2-1; TRBD2 aligns across 12 bases. Germline CDR1 reads SGHAT; CDR2 reads FQNNGV. The CDR3 contains 16 residues. Losses at the gene ends were 0 bases for V and 8 bases for J; bases not matched to a gene: 5. CDR3 region: CASSLELAGGQHEQFF. CDR3 sequence (DNA): TGTGCCAGCAGCTTAGAGCTAGCGGGGGGGCAGCATGAGCAGTTCTTC. The complete variable domain, with remaining parts taken from reference TRBV11-2 and TRBJ2-1, reads EAGVAQSPRYKIIEKRQSVAFWCNPISGHATLYWYQQILGQGPKLLIQFQNNGVVDDSQLPKDRFSAERLKGVDSTLKIQPAKLEDSAVYLCASSLELAGGQHEQFFGPGTRLTVL.